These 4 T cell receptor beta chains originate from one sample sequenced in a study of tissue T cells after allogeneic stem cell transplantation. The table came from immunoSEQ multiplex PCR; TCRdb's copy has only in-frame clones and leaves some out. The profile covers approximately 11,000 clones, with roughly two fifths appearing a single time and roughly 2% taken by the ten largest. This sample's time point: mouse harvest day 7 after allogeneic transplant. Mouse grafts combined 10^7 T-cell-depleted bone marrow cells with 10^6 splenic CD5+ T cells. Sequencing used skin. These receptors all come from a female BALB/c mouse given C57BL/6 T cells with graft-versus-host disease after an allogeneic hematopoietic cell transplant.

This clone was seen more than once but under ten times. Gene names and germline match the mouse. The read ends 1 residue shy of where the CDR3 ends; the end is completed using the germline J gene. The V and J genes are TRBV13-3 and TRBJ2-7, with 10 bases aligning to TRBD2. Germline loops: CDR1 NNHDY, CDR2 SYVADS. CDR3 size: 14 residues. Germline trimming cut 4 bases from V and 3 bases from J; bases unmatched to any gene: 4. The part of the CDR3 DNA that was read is TGTGCCAGCAGTCACCGGACTGGGGGCTATGAACAGTAC. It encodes CASSHRTGGYEQY. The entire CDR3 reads CASSHRTGGYEQYF.

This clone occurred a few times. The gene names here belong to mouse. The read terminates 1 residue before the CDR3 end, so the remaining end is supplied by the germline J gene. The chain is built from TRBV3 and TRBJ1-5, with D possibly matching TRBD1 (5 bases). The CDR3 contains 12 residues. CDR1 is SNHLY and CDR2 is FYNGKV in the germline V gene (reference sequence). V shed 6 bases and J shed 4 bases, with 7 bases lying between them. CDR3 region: CASSPGNQAPLF. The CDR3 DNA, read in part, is TGTGCCAGCAGTCCAGGGAACCAGGCTCCGCTT.

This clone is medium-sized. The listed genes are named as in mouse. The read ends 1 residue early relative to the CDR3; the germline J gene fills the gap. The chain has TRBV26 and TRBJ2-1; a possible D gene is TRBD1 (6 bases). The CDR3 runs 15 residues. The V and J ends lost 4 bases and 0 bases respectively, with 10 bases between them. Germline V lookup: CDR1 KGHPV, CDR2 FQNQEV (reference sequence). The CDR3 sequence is CASSPRGYNYAEQFF. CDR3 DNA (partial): TGTGCCAGCAGTCCCAGGGGCTATAACTATGCTGAGCAGTTC.

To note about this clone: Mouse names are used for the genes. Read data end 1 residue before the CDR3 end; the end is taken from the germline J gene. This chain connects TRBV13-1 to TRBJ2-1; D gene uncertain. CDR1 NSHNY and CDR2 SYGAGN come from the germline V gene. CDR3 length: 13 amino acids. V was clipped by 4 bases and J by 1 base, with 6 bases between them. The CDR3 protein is CASSKTNYAEQFF. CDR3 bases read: TGTGCCAGCAGTAAAACAAACTATGCTGAGCAGTTC.